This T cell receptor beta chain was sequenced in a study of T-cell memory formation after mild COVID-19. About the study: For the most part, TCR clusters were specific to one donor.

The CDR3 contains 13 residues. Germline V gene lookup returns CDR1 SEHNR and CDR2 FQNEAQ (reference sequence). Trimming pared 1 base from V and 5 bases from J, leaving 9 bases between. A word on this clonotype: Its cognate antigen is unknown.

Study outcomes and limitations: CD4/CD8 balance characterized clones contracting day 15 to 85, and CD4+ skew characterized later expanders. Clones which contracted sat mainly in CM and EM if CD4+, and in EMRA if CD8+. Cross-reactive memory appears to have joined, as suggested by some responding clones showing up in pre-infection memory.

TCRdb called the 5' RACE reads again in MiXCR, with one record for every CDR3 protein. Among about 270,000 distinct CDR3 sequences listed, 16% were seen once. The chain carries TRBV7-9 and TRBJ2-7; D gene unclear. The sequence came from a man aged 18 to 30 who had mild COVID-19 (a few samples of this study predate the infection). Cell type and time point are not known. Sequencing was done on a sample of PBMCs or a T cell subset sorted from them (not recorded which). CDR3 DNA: TGTGCCAGCAGCTTAGACCTAGAGCACGAGCAGTACTTC. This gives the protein CASSLDLEHEQYF.